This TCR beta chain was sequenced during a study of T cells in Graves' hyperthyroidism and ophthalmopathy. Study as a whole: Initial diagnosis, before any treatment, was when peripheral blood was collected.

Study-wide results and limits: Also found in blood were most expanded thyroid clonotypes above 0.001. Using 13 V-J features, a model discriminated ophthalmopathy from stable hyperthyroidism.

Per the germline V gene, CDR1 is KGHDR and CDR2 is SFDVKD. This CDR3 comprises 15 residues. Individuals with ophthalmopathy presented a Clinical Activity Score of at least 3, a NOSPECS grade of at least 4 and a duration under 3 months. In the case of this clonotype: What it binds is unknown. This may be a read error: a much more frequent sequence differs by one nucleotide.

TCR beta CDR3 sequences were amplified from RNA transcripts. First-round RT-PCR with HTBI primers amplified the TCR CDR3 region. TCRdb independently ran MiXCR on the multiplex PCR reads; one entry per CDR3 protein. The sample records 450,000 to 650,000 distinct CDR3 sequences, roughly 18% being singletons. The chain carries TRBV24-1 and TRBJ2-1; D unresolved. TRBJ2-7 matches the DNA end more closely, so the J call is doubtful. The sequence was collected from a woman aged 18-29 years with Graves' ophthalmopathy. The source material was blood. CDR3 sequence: CATSDLRSADNEQYF. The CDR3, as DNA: TGTGCCACCAGTGATTTGAGGTCAGCAGACAATGAGCAGTACTTC.